These 31 T cell receptor beta chains were sequenced from one sample in a study of molecular identifiers for immune sequencing clone quantification. TCRdb recomputed calls from the PCR reads with MiXCR, one row per CDR3 protein. This table holds about 320,000 distinct CDR3 sequences, 24% found once. Sequenced sample: naive CD8+ T cells from blood, with Jurkat cell RNA spiked in. Specified subset: FACS-sorted CD8+CD4-CCR7+CD45RA+ naive T cells. Receptors were obtained from a human donor in good health. Some libraries in this study had Jurkat cell RNA spiked in.

The sample holds many counts of this clonotype. The chain joins TRBV5-1 to TRBJ2-3; D gene unclear. The CDR3 runs to 15 residues. From germline, CDR1 is SGHRS and CDR2 YFSETQ. V dropped 5 bases and J dropped 6 bases, with 19 bases sitting between them. The chain's CDR3 is CASSSGLAAFDTQYF. The DNA for the CDR3 is TGCGCCAGCAGTTCGGGTCTCGCAGCCTTCGATACGCAGTATTTT.

The chain has TRBV6-1 and TRBJ1-5; D not resolved. V was pared by 2 bases and J by 6 bases, with 17 bases between. The V gene's germline CDR1 is MNHNS and CDR2 SASEGT. This CDR3 has 16 residues. The CDR3 spells CASSEPPQSIGQPQHF. As DNA, the CDR3 is TGTGCCAGCAGTGAACCCCCCCAGTCGATCGGTCAGCCCCAGCATTTT.

This clonotype was counted many times. V is TRBV6-5 and J is TRBJ2-3, with 10 bases matching TRBD2. CDR3 length: 15 amino acids. J lost 0 bases, V lost 6 bases, and 3 bases had no gene match. CDR1 is MNHEY, CDR2 SVGAGI, per germline. The CDR3 nucleotides are TGTGCCAGCAGCGGACTAGCGGCTAGCACAGATACGCAGTATTTT. It yields the protein CASSGLAASTDTQYF.

Only a few counts were recorded for this clonotype. The V call is TRBV10-1, the J call TRBJ2-2, with D unclear. In germline, CDR1 is WNHNN, CDR2 SYGVQD (reference sequence). V was cut by 3 bases and J by 6 bases, with 5 bases left in between. This CDR3 is built from 12 residues. Here the CDR3 DNA reads TGCGCCAGCAGTGATAGCCCCGGGGAGCTGTTTTTT. It is translated as CASSDSPGELFF.

This clonotype was observed a few times. The chain recombines TRBV27 with TRBJ2-3; 7 bases are a match to TRBD2. The CDR3 is made up of 16 amino acids. Germline V CDR1 and CDR2: MNHEY, SMNVEV (reference sequence). Trimming cost V 8 bases and J 0 bases; bases outside gene matches: 11. The CDR3 sequence: CASGYRLAVSTDTQYF. The DNA of the CDR3 is TGTGCCAGCGGGTATAGACTAGCAGTAAGCACAGATACGCAGTATTTT.

Ten or more counts support this clonotype. This rearrangement joins TRBV4-1 to TRBJ1-1; TRBD1 is a possible D gene (5 bases). In germline, CDR1 is MGHRA, CDR2 YSYEKL. V was shortened by 6 bases and J by 6 bases, with 20 bases between the two germline ends. The CDR3 totals 15 residues. The CDR3, as DNA: TGCGCCAGCAGGCAACGGGGGAGTCCTGTCGCTGAAGCTTTCTTT. This sequence encodes CASRQRGSPVAEAFF.

This clonotype occurred a few times. This may be a read error: a much more frequent sequence differs by one nucleotide. The rearrangement uses TRBV6-5 and TRBJ1-5; D unresolved. With 0 bases removed from V and 6 bases from J, the gap between germline ends came to 12 bases. In germline, CDR1 is MNHEY, CDR2 SVGAGI. The CDR3 has 15 amino acids. CDR3 coding DNA: TGTGCCAGCAGTTACTCAGCAGGCGGCAGTCAGCCCCAGCATTTT. It translates to CASSYSAGGSQPQHF.

This chain connects TRBV6-2 or TRBV6-3 to TRBJ2-1; 11 bases fit TRBD2. The germline CDR1 and CDR2 sequences are MNHEY and SVGEGT. V dropped 6 bases and J dropped 7; count of bases not matched to a gene: 11. The CDR3 consists of 16 residues. This CDR3 reads CASSPNGASGGNEQFF. In DNA form, the CDR3 reads TGTGCCAGCAGCCCTAATGGGGCTAGCGGGGGGAATGAGCAGTTCTTC.

The chain's CDR3 is CASSQVVRVGGNEQFF. DNA of the CDR3: TGCGCCAGCAGCCAAGTCGTGAGGGTCGGGGGTAATGAGCAGTTCTTC. V and J are TRBV4-3 and TRBJ2-1; D might be TRBD2 (6 bases). CDR3 length equals 16 residues. With 1 base removed from V and 7 bases from J, the gap between germline ends came to 17 bases. Looked up from germline, CDR1 is LGHNA and CDR2 is YSLEER.

In its sample, this clonotype was seen a few times. The chain recombines TRBV19 with TRBJ2-1, with TRBD2 matching 9 bases. CDR1 is LNHDA and CDR2 is SQIVND in the germline V gene (reference sequence). This CDR3 has 14 amino acids. J gave up 4 bases and V 4 bases, and 2 bases lay outside the gene matches. CDR3 DNA: TGTGCCAGTAGTAGCGGGGGGGCTTACAATGAGCAGTTCTTC. It encodes CASSSGGAYNEQFF.

There are a few counts of this clonotype. This sequence joins TRBV19 and TRBJ1-1; D remains ambiguous. V gave up 5 bases and J gave up 4 bases, with 14 bases separating them. The V gene's germline CDR1 is LNHDA and CDR2 SQIVND (reference sequence). This CDR3 comprises 14 residues. Written as DNA, the CDR3 is TGTGCCAGTAGTCCCCATCTCCGAGGCACTGAAGCTTTCTTT. This encodes CASSPHLRGTEAFF.

This rearrangement joins TRBV7-9 to TRBJ2-2; D possibly matches TRBD1 or TRBD2 (5 bases each). V dropped 5 bases and J dropped 6 bases, with 19 bases sitting between them. The CDR3 consists of 16 residues. Germline V gene sequence: CDR1 SEHNR, CDR2 FQNEAQ (reference sequence). In DNA, the CDR3 is TGTGCCAGCAGCACAGCCGGGGCCCGAGGGGCCGGGGAGCTGTTTTTT. Protein: CASSTAGARGAGELFF.

This clonotype was recorded at least ten times. The rearrangement uses TRBV11-2 and TRBJ2-1; D gene ambiguous. The CDR3 contains 12 residues. CDR1 and CDR2 (germline): SGHAT, FQNNGV. V was cut by 4 bases and J by 7 bases, with 8 bases left in between. The CDR3 DNA sequence: TGTGCCAGCAGCTCCGATTTTAATGAGCAGTTCTTC. This gives the protein CASSSDFNEQFF.

The chain recombines TRBV28 with TRBJ2-1; D gene ambiguous. Trimming removed 2 bases at V and 8 bases at J, with 13 bases between. Germline loops: CDR1 MDHEN, CDR2 SYDVKM. This CDR3 has 14 residues. The CDR3 loop is CASSLLSGVDEQFF. In DNA, the CDR3 is TGTGCCAGCAGTTTACTTTCTGGGGTGGATGAGCAGTTCTTC.

This clonotype has just a few counts. The chain recombines TRBV7-9 with TRBJ2-1; 8 positions agree with TRBD1. J gave up 6 bases and V 2 bases, and 12 bases lay outside the gene matches. Germline V lookup: CDR1 SEHNR, CDR2 FQNEAQ (reference sequence). This CDR3 is built from 17 residues. The CDR3 protein is CASSLFRGLGPSNEQFF. The CDR3 nucleotides read TGTGCCAGCAGCTTATTCAGGGGGCTTGGCCCTTCCAATGAGCAGTTCTTC.

Details on this clonotype: One end of the junction fails to match germline, which may point to a read error. The chain combines TRBV29-1 with TRBJ2-7; no clear D gene. This CDR3 spans 11 amino acids. The germline V gene encodes CDR1 SQVTM and CDR2 ANQGSEA. In nucleotides, the CDR3 is TGCGGCGTCGGTACTTTGGGGGAGCAGTACTTC. Translated: CGVGTLGEQYF.

A remark on this clonotype: Being one base from a much bigger clone, this may be a read error. The J gene is TRBJ2-3, the V gene TRBV27; no firm D call. Germline lookup yields CDR1 MNHEY and CDR2 SMNVEV (reference sequence). The CDR3 runs 15 residues. The CDR3: CANSFGLTSTDTQYF. CDR3 sequence (DNA): TGTGCCAACAGTTTCGGGCTCACTAGCACAGATACGCAGTATTTT.

In its sample, this clonotype was seen once. One junction end does not reproduce the germline sequence, and a read error may be involved. The gene calls are TRBV7-2 and TRBJ2-3; 9 nucleotides line up with TRBD2. The CDR3 spans 15 residues. Germline assignment: CDR1 SGHTA and CDR2 FQGNSA. CDR3 sequence reads: CAGSLGGGVLDTQYF. CDR3 sequence (DNA): TGTGCCGGCAGCTTAGGCGGGGGGGTCCTCGATACGCAGTATTTT.

The V gene is TRBV7-9, the J gene TRBJ2-2; TRBD1 or TRBD2 may be the D gene (6 bases each). Trimming left V 2 bases short and J 4 bases short, with 11 bases between. The CDR3 covers 15 residues. Germline assignment: CDR1 SEHNR and CDR2 FQNEAQ (reference sequence). CDR3 coding DNA: TGTGCCAGCAGCTTAAGGGGGACTCCCACCGGGGAGCTGTTTTTT. It codes for CASSLRGTPTGELFF.

This clonotype was picked up many times. The rearrangement joins TRBV7-2 to TRBJ2-4, with D unclear. The CDR3 runs to 12 residues. CDR1 is SGHTA, CDR2 FQGNSA, per germline. V lost 1 base to trimming and J lost 13 bases, with 11 bases between them. The CDR3 sequence: CASSLEGSPQYF. CDR3 DNA sequence: TGTGCCAGCAGCTTAGAAGGAAGCCCACAGTACTTC.

This clonotype was seen repeatedly, ten times or more. The gene calls are TRBV12-3 or TRBV12-4 and TRBJ2-3, with D possibly matching TRBD2 (6 bases). This CDR3 is built from 12 residues. V lost 11 bases to trimming and J lost 5 bases, with 14 bases between them. CDR3 region: CAVGGPGDTQYF. CDR3 in DNA: TGTGCCGTCGGAGGGCCCGGAGATACGCAGTATTTT.

There are many counts of this clonotype. The chain's CDR3 is CASSQQFSNQPQHF. For the CDR3, the DNA is TGTGCCAGCAGTCAACAGTTTAGCAATCAGCCCCAGCATTTT. V is TRBV28 and J is TRBJ1-5; D gene unclear. V lost 5 bases and J lost 0, with 8 bases in between. From germline, CDR1 is MDHEN and CDR2 SYDVKM. The length of the CDR3 is 14 residues.

Comment on this clonotype: Since a much larger clone is just one base distant, this may be a read error. This likely comes from a read error, as the CDR3 has no conserved phenylalanine or tryptophan at its end. The V call is TRBV12-5, the J call TRBJ2-5; perhaps TRBD1 as D (6 bases). The CDR3 is 13 amino acids. Germline values: CDR1 LGHNT, CDR2 FRNRAP. Trimming shortened V by 6 bases and J by 5 bases, and 13 bases separated the two germline ends. CDR3 coding DNA: TGTGCTAGTGGACCAGGGGCCCCCGAGACCCAGTACTCC. Residues: CASGPGAPETQYS.

This clonotype has just a few counts. The chain joins TRBV2 to TRBJ2-1, with 9 bases that match TRBD2. CDR3 size: 14 residues. Germline values: CDR1 SNHLY, CDR2 FYNNEI. Germline trimming cut 11 bases from V and 0 bases from J; bases unmatched to any gene: 5. This chain's CDR3 is CAASGASSYNEQFF. The CDR3, as DNA: TGTGCCGCTAGCGGGGCTAGCTCCTACAATGAGCAGTTCTTC.

This clonotype was counted a few times. This rearrangement joins TRBV19 to TRBJ2-3; D not certain. V lost 3 bases and J 0 bases, leaving 10 bases between the germline ends. The CDR3 has 15 residues. Germline loops: CDR1 LNHDA, CDR2 SQIVND (reference sequence). The CDR3 reads CASSIEARSTDTQYF. In DNA form, the CDR3 reads TGTGCCAGTAGTATCGAGGCAAGAAGCACAGATACGCAGTATTTT.

As concerns this clonotype: One end of the junction is discordant with germline, which a read error may explain. The rearrangement joins TRBV24-1 to TRBJ2-3; the D gene is possibly TRBD2 (5 bases). Germline CDR1 and CDR2: KGHDR and SFDVKD. The CDR3 is made up of 13 amino acids. CDR3 coding DNA: TGTGCCACCAGTGGAGGGAGCACAAATACGCAGTATTTT. As protein: CATSGGSTNTQYF.

This clonotype was seen repeatedly, ten times or more. For the CDR3, the DNA is TGTGCCAGCAGCTTAGCAGGGGGTGTCACTGAAGCTTTCTTT. Amino acid sequence: CASSLAGGVTEAFF. This chain connects TRBV7-9 to TRBJ1-1, with TRBD1 as a possible D gene (6 bases). CDR1 is SEHNR and CDR2 is FQNEAQ in the germline V gene (reference sequence). This CDR3 region has 14 residues. V was cut by 0 bases and J by 4 bases, with 9 bases left in between.

This clonotype was seen repeatedly, ten times or more. This sequence joins TRBV27 and TRBJ2-2; no reliable D call. Looked up from germline, CDR1 is MNHEY and CDR2 is SMNVEV (reference sequence). The CDR3 is 14 residues long. V was trimmed by 8 bases and J by 9 bases, leaving 19 bases between them. In DNA, the CDR3 is TGTGCCAGCGGTCTTGGTGGCGAGTTCCGGGAGCTGTTTTTT. It is translated as CASGLGGEFRELFF.

This clonotype was detected a few times. V usage is TRBV6-2 or TRBV6-3 and J usage is TRBJ2-1; unclear D gene. There are 12 residues in the CDR3. Per the germline V gene, CDR1 is MNHEY and CDR2 is SVGEGT. Trimming removed 6 bases from V and 14 bases from J, with 17 bases in between. CDR3 residues: CASSLSGTHKFF. CDR3 DNA sequence: TGTGCCAGCAGCCTATCAGGAACGCATAAGTTCTTC.

This clonotype was observed many times. The chain carries TRBV7-2 and TRBJ1-4, with D maybe TRBD1 (6 bases). The V gene's germline CDR1 is SGHTA and CDR2 FQGNSA. V lost 5 bases and J 7 bases, leaving 14 bases between the germline ends. The CDR3 covers 14 residues. Here the CDR3 reads CASSRDRNFEKLFF. The CDR3 DNA reads as TGTGCCAGCAGCAGAGACAGGAACTTTGAAAAACTGTTTTTT.

This clonotype has at least ten counts. The chain combines TRBV29-1 with TRBJ2-3; D is unclear. CDR1 and CDR2 (germline): SQVTM, ANQGSEA. Trimming stripped 4 bases from V and 2 bases from J, with 13 bases between. The CDR3 totals 14 residues. The CDR3 DNA is TGCAGCGTTGTTCGCCAGAGTGACACAGATACGCAGTATTTT. Its protein is CSVVRQSDTDTQYF.